Listed here are 14 T cell receptor beta chains from one sample, sequenced in a study of control samples from healthy donors and cancer patients. Clones were read by immunoSEQ multiplex PCR, and TCRdb kept only the in-frame ones, dropping some. The data show under 200,000 clones, over 85% seen once. What was sequenced was blood. The receptors shown here come from a woman between 40 and 50 years old in good health.

This sequence joins TRBV15 and TRBJ1-1; 8 bases are a match to TRBD1. The length of the CDR3 is 17 residues. V lost 5 bases to trimming and J lost 3 bases; unmatched junction nucleotides: 14. Per germline, CDR1 LNHNV and CDR2 YYDKDF (reference sequence). CDR3 sequence (DNA): TGTGCCACCAGCGTCGGGATACAGGGGGTTTCGCACACTGAAGCTTTCTTT. Protein: CATSVGIQGVSHTEAFF.

This clone was observed once. The gene calls are TRBV27 and TRBJ2-7; D is uncertain. The V end was cut by 3 bases, the J end by 0 bases, with 6 bases between. The CDR3 spans 13 residues. CDR1 is MNHEY, CDR2 SMNVEV, per germline (reference sequence). The CDR3 DNA sequence: TGTGCCAGCAGTTTTCTGTACTCCTACGAGCAGTACTTC. Translation: CASSFLYSYEQYF.

The J gene is TRBJ1-1, the V gene TRBV19; 9 positions match TRBD1. CDR3 length equals 16 residues. J lost 1 base, V lost 3 bases, and 6 bases had no gene match. Germline V gene lookup returns CDR1 LNHDA and CDR2 SQIVND (reference sequence). The CDR3 DNA sequence: TGTGCCAGTAGTATTTTAGCGGGACAGGGGAACACTGAAGCTTTCTTT. As protein: CASSILAGQGNTEAFF.

Notes on this clone: The sample contains more than one DNA sequence encoding this CDR3. This chain links TRBV10-3 with TRBJ1-1; D is uncertain. Germline CDR1 ENHRY, CDR2 SYGVKD. The V gene lost 6 bases and the J gene lost 2 bases, with 4 bases spanning the gap. This CDR3 comprises 11 residues. CDR3 sequence: CAISQNTEAFF. In DNA, the CDR3 is TGTGCCATCAGCCAAAACACTGAAGCTTTCTTT.

This rearrangement joins TRBV24-1 to TRBJ2-3; D possibly uses TRBD1 or TRBD2 (6 bases each). This CDR3 has 14 amino acids. Looked up from germline, CDR1 is KGHDR and CDR2 is SFDVKD. The ends were cut back, 5 bases at V and 5 bases at J, with 13 bases in the middle. DNA for the CDR3: TGTGCCACCAGTGCAGGGGACTGGGTAGATACGCAGTATTTT. Translating it yields CATSAGDWVDTQYF.

This clone appeared once. The chain couples TRBV3-1 (or the pseudogene TRBV3-2) to TRBJ2-5; possibly TRBD1 for D (5 bases). Germline CDR1 and CDR2: LGHDT and YNNKEL (reference sequence). This CDR3 has 21 residues. V lost 4 bases to trimming and J lost 1 base, with 31 bases between them. The CDR3 reads CASSPTGLPFGFRPSQETQYF. The CDR3 DNA reads as TGTGCCAGCAGCCCCACAGGTTTGCCCTTTGGTTTTCGCCCTAGCCAAGAGACCCAGTACTTC.

This sequence joins TRBV7-2 and TRBJ1-6, with D hard to call. Trimming shortened V by 2 bases and J by 5 bases, and 13 bases separated the two germline ends. CDR3 length: 16 residues. The germline V gene encodes CDR1 SGHTA and CDR2 FQGNSA. The CDR3 DNA reads TGTGCCAGCAGCTTACGGACGGTCAACAATAATTCACCCCTCCACTTT. It yields the protein CASSLRTVNNNSPLHF.

The rearrangement uses TRBV5-5 and TRBJ2-5, with D perhaps being TRBD1 or TRBD2 (6 bases each). CDR3 length equals 14 residues. With 4 bases removed from V and 2 bases from J, the gap between germline ends came to 12 bases. Germline CDR1 and CDR2: SGHKS and YYEKEE (reference sequence). The CDR3 bases are TGTGCCAGCAGCGCCCCGGGGGCACAAGAGACCCAGTACTTC. This codes for CASSAPGAQETQYF.

This clone has a single count. In DNA form, the CDR3 reads TGTGCCAGCTCACCCGGACAGGAGAACTATGGCTACACCTTC. Amino acid sequence: CASSPGQENYGYTF. This chain connects TRBV18 to TRBJ1-2; 7 bases match TRBD1. Unmatched junction bases numbered 3, after V lost 3 bases and J lost 2 bases. The CDR3 sequence is 14 residues long. Germline V gives CDR1 KGHSH, CDR2 LQKENI.

V usage is TRBV27 and J usage is TRBJ1-4, with D tentatively TRBD1 (6 bases). CDR3 length: 14 residues. The V end was cut by 3 bases, the J end by 8 bases, with 13 bases between. Germline V gene data show CDR1 as MNHEY and CDR2 as SMNVEV (reference sequence). CDR3 loop: CASSFDLGGEKLFF. The CDR3 nucleotides are TGTGCCAGCAGTTTCGACCTTGGGGGCGAAAAACTGTTTTTT.

This rearrangement joins TRBV5-1 to TRBJ2-7, with D unresolved. V was clipped by 4 bases and J by 0 bases, with 14 bases between them. This CDR3 is built from 15 residues. Germline CDR1 reads SGHRS; CDR2 reads YFSETQ. Here the CDR3 DNA reads TGCGCCAGCAGCCCGGACCCATGGAGCTCCTACGAGCAGTACTTC. Translated: CASSPDPWSSYEQYF.

The chain combines TRBV7-3 with TRBJ2-3; D remains ambiguous. V was cut by 3 bases and J by 1 base, with 8 bases left in between. Germline V gives CDR1 SGHTA, CDR2 FQGTGA. The length of the CDR3 is 14 residues. The CDR3 reads CASSFKDRTDTQYF. CDR3 in DNA: TGTGCCAGCAGCTTCAAAGACCGCACAGATACGCAGTATTTT.

The chain combines TRBV7-9 with TRBJ2-1; D is perhaps TRBD1 or TRBD2 (5 bases each). Germline assignment: CDR1 SEHNR and CDR2 FQNEAQ (reference sequence). V was trimmed by 1 base and J by 3 bases, leaving 10 bases between them. This CDR3 has 15 amino acids. CDR3 sequence reads: CASSLDWGSYNEQFF. The CDR3 DNA reads TGTGCCAGCAGCTTAGATTGGGGGAGCTACAATGAGCAGTTCTTC.

V gene TRBV11-1 combines with J gene TRBJ1-1; D not certain. This CDR3 spans 13 amino acids. With 6 bases removed from V and 1 base from J, the gap between germline ends came to 9 bases. Germline V gene sequence: CDR1 SGHAT, CDR2 FQDESV (reference sequence). The chain's CDR3 is CASSSQRNTEAFF. Written as DNA, the CDR3 is TGTGCCAGCAGTTCACAGAGGAACACTGAAGCTTTCTTT. Looking up the rest from reference TRBV11-1 and TRBJ1-1 gives the full variable domain: EAEVAQSPRYKITEKSQAVAFWCDPISGHATLYWYRQILGQGPELLVQFQDESVVDDSQLPKDRFSAERLKGVDSTLKIQPAELGDSAMYLCASSSQRNTEAFFGQGTRLTVV.